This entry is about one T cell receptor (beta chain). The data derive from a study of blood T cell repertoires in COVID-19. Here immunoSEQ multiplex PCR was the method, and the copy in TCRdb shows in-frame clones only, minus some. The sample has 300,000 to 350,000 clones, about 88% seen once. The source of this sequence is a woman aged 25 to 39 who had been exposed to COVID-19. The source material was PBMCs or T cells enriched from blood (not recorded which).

CDR3 in amino acids: CASSLAGHYGYTF. The CDR3 DNA reads as TGTGCCAGCAGCTTAGCAGGGCACTATGGCTACACCTTC. The chain is built from TRBV11-3 and TRBJ1-2, with D possibly matching TRBD1 (5 bases). CDR1 and CDR2 from the germline V gene are SGHNT and YENEEA. This CDR3 spans 13 amino acids. The V end lost 1 base, the J end lost 3 bases, and 6 bases lay between the germline ends.